The 16 T cell receptor beta chains below come from one sample, sequenced in a study of T cells in Graves' hyperthyroidism and ophthalmopathy. Amplification yielded TCR beta CDR3 regions, with RNA transcripts as the source. The primer set for the first-round RT-PCR of the TCR CDR3 was HTBI. In TCRdb, the multiplex PCR reads were re-called with MiXCR into one record per CDR3 protein. This table holds about 500,000 distinct CDR3 sequences, 15% to 20% found once. The sequencing input was blood. The receptors derive from a woman in her twenties or thirties with Graves' ophthalmopathy.

This clonotype was counted at least ten times. The chain couples TRBV30 to TRBJ2-1, with 7 bases matching TRBD2. The CDR3 covers 15 residues. Trimming took 1 base from V and 2 from J; bases not matched to a gene: 5. Germline CDR1 and CDR2: GTSNPN and SVGIG (reference sequence). The CDR3 is CAWSGPGTTYNEQFF. The CDR3 DNA is TGTGCCTGGAGTGGGCCCGGGACTACCTACAATGAGCAGTTCTTC.

About this clonotype: Given a much more abundant clone one base away, this may be a read error. The J gene is TRBJ2-5, the V gene TRBV12-5; D may match TRBD1 or TRBD2 (5 bases each). CDR1 is LGHNT, CDR2 FRNRAP, per germline. The CDR3 consists of 16 residues. CDR3 in DNA: TGTGATAGTGGTAACGAGGGGTTAAGCTACCAAGAGACCCAGTACTTC. Amino acids: CDSGNEGLSYQETQYF.

This chain joins TRBV7-9 and TRBJ2-3, with TRBD1 identical over 7 bases. The CDR3 is 16 residues long. Germline V gene lookup returns CDR1 SEHNR and CDR2 FQNEAQ (reference sequence). J gave up 0 bases and V 2 bases, and 5 bases lay outside the gene matches. DNA for the CDR3: TGTGCCAGCAGCTTACCGGGACAGATAAGCACAGATACGCAGTATTTT. Protein sequence: CASSLPGQISTDTQYF.

This clonotype was picked up many times. This rearrangement joins TRBV2 to TRBJ2-4, with D unclear. V lost 3 bases and J lost 8, with 11 bases in between. The length of the CDR3 is 13 residues. CDR1 is SNHLY and CDR2 is FYNNEI in the germline V gene. The CDR3 DNA reads TGTGCCAGCAGTGACCATCTAGACGACATTCAGTACTTC. Translating gives CASSDHLDDIQYF.

The J gene is TRBJ2-5, the V gene TRBV9; D ambiguous. Trimming took 4 bases from V and 2 from J, leaving 12 bases between them. This CDR3 has 14 amino acids. In germline, CDR1 is SGDLS, CDR2 YYNGEE. In DNA, the CDR3 is TGTGCCAGCAGCCCGGATTTGAAGCAAGAGACCCAGTACTTC. As protein: CASSPDLKQETQYF.

The chain links TRBV4-3 to TRBJ1-4; D is unresolved. Looked up from germline, CDR1 is LGHNA and CDR2 is YSLEER. This CDR3 is built from 13 residues. The germline V and J ends were trimmed by 4 bases and 8 bases, with 11 bases remaining between them. The CDR3 protein is CASSRGASEKLFF. In DNA form, the CDR3 reads TGCGCCAGCAGCCGAGGAGCTTCGGAAAAACTGTTTTTT.

The chain combines TRBV7-8 with TRBJ2-1, with D tentatively TRBD1 (5 bases). CDR1 and CDR2 from the germline V gene are SGHVS and FQNEAQ. V shed 6 bases and J shed 1 base, with 10 bases lying between them. The CDR3 runs to 14 residues. The CDR3 loop reads CASRLTGSYNEQFF. The CDR3, as DNA: TGTGCCAGCAGGCTCACAGGTTCCTACAATGAGCAGTTCTTC.

This clonotype was seen repeatedly, ten times or more. The rearrangement uses TRBV5-6 and TRBJ1-4; D gene unclear. CDR1 and CDR2 from the germline V gene are SGHDT and YYEEEE. Between the trimmed V and J ends, which lost 2 bases and 0 bases, there was a span of 2 bases. This CDR3 region has 13 residues. Here the CDR3 reads CASSLATNEKLFF. The CDR3 DNA follows: TGTGCCAGCAGCTTAGCAACTAATGAAAAACTGTTTTTT.

This clonotype has ten or more counts. The chain couples TRBV18 to TRBJ1-2; D may be TRBD1 (6 bases). The CDR3 runs 13 residues. The germline CDR1 and CDR2 sequences are KGHSH and LQKENI. Trimming removed 2 bases from V and 7 bases from J, with 11 bases in between. The CDR3 bases are TGTGCCAGCTCACCATCACAGGGCTCTGGCTACACCTTC. Translating gives CASSPSQGSGYTF.

This clonotype was observed many times. The V and J genes are TRBV10-1 and TRBJ2-7; 7 bases are shared with TRBD1. V gave up 4 bases and J gave up 6 bases; unmatched junction bases: 15. Germline V gives CDR1 WNHNN, CDR2 SYGVQD (reference sequence). The CDR3 covers 16 residues. CDR3 sequence reads: CASSGIGGRGSSEQYF. The CDR3 DNA follows: TGCGCCAGCAGTGGAATAGGGGGCCGGGGTTCTTCCGAGCAGTACTTC.

The CDR3 here is CASSARPPGLAGGPKGEQYF. The CDR3 DNA is TGTGCCAGCAGTGCACGCCCACCCGGACTAGCGGGAGGGCCTAAGGGCGAGCAGTACTTC. The chain employs TRBV2 and TRBJ2-7; 15 bases are a match to TRBD2. From germline, CDR1 is SNHLY and CDR2 FYNNEI. The junction had 19 bases not matched to a gene; V was cut back by 4 bases and J by 6 bases. CDR3 length equals 20 residues.

The rearrangement links TRBV4-1 to TRBJ2-5; the D is unclear. The germline CDR1 and CDR2 sequences are MGHRA and YSYEKL. V shed 1 base and J shed 5 bases, with 11 bases lying between them. This CDR3 has 14 residues. The CDR3 DNA reads as TGCGCCAGCAGCCAAGTTTATAGCTCTGAGACCCAGTACTTC. Its translation is CASSQVYSSETQYF.

This clonotype was seen repeatedly, ten times or more. The chain is built from TRBV20-1 and TRBJ2-1; TRBD1 is a possible D gene (7 bases). CDR3 length: 15 residues. Deletions cut 3 bases from V and 3 bases from J, with 15 bases between. Germline CDR1 DFQATT, CDR2 SNEGSKA (reference sequence). The CDR3 nucleotides read TGCAGTGCTAGCCCGGGGGCAGGGGGCTACAATGAGCAGTTCTTC. Protein product: CSASPGAGGYNEQFF.

About this clonotype: This clone may be a read error of a much larger clone one base away. The chain carries TRBV10-3 and TRBJ2-1; 7 bases are shared with TRBD2. This CDR3 is 16 amino acids long. V lost 4 bases and J lost 5; bases outside the gene matches: 11. CDR1 is ENHRY, CDR2 SYGVKD, per germline. The CDR3 loop reads CAISGRDYQRNNEQFF. CDR3 bases: TGTGCCATCAGTGGCCGGGACTACCAGAGGAACAATGAGCAGTTCTTC.

In this sample, this clonotype turned up many times. The CDR3 bases are TGTGCCAGCAGCTTAGGGATAGTCGCAGATACGCAGTATTTT. It yields the protein CASSLGIVADTQYF. The chain joins TRBV7-2 to TRBJ2-3; D is unresolved. V was clipped by 1 base and J by 4 bases, with 9 bases between them. The CDR3 is 14 amino acids. Germline V gene lookup returns CDR1 SGHTA and CDR2 FQGNSA.

This clonotype was detected many times. The chain has TRBV28 and TRBJ1-4; possible D gene TRBD1, 6 bases. Germline assignment: CDR1 MDHEN and CDR2 SYDVKM. This CDR3 region has 17 residues. The germline V and J ends were trimmed by 4 bases and 0 bases, with 15 bases remaining between them. The CDR3 nucleotides read TGTGCCAGCAGTTCCTACAGGGATCCGACAACTAATGAAAAACTGTTTTTT. Its translation: CASSSYRDPTTNEKLFF.